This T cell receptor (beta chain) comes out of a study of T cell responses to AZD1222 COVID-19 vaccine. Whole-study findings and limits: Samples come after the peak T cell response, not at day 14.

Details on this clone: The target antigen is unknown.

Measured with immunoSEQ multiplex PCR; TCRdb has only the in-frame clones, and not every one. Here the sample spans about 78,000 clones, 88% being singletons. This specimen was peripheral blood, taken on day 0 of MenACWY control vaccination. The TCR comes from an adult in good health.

CDR3 residues: CASSHYQETQYF. The CDR3 coding sequence is TGTGCCAGCAGCCATTACCAAGAGACCCAGTACTTC. The V gene is TRBV14, the J gene TRBJ2-5; D uncertain. The V gene's germline CDR1 is SGHDN and CDR2 FVKESK. Trimming removed 3 bases at V and 0 bases at J, with 2 bases between. CDR3 length equals 12 residues.